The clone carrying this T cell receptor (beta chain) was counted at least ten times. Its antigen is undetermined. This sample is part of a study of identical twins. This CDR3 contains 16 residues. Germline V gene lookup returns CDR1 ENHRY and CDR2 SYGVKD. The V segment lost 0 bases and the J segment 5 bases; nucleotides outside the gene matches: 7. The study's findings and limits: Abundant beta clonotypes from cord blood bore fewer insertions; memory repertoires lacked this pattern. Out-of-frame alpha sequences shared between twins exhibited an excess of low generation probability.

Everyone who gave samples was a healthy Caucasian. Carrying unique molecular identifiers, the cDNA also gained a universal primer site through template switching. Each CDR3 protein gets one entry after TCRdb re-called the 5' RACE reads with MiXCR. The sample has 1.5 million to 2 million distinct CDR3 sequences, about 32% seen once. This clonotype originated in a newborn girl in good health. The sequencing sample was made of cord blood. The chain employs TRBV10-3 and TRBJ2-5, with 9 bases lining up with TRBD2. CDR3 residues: CAISESLAGITETQYF. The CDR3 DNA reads TGTGCCATCAGTGAGTCGCTAGCGGGAATAACCGAGACCCAGTACTTC.